These 5 T cell receptor beta chains were all obtained from the same sample, sequenced in a study of identical twins. TCRdb re-called the 5' RACE reads through MiXCR, storing one row per CDR3 protein. Among about 690,000 distinct CDR3 sequences listed, around 6% were seen once. The sample consisted of naive T cells sorted from blood. All receptors derive from a man between 18 and 29 years old in good health.

This clonotype appeared a few times. The V gene is TRBV7-9, the J gene TRBJ1-1; D gene ambiguous. Germline assignment: CDR1 SEHNR and CDR2 FQNEAQ (reference sequence). The CDR3 has 14 residues. V shed 2 bases and J shed 3 bases, with 10 bases lying between them. The DNA of the CDR3 is TGTGCCAGCAGCTTACGGAGCCCGGACACTGAAGCTTTCTTT. Protein product: CASSLRSPDTEAFF.

This clonotype was detected many times. This rearrangement joins TRBV20-1 to TRBJ2-2; D might be TRBD2 (5 bases). The CDR3 has 15 amino acids. The V end was cut by 6 bases, the J end by 3 bases, with 17 bases between. Germline CDR1 is DFQATT and CDR2 is SNEGSKA (reference sequence). CDR3 in amino acids: CSAPGLRRDTGELFF. For the CDR3, the DNA is TGCAGTGCCCCTGGGCTGCGGCGGGACACCGGGGAGCTGTTTTTT.

J is TRBJ1-2 and V is TRBV19; TRBD1 aligns across 9 bases. CDR1 is LNHDA and CDR2 is SQIVND in the germline V gene (reference sequence). J gave up 7 bases and V 6 bases, and 3 bases lay outside the gene matches. The CDR3 has 12 amino acids. The CDR3 region is CASRDRGRGYTF. The CDR3, as DNA: TGTGCCAGTAGGGACAGGGGTCGTGGCTACACCTTC. The variable domain in full, completed from reference TRBV19 and TRBJ1-2, reads DGGITQSPKYLFRKEGQNVTLSCEQNLNHDAMYWYRQDPGQGLRLIYYSQIVNDFQKGDIAEGYSVSREKKESFPLTVTSAQKNPTAFYLCASRDRGRGYTFGSGTRLTVV.

Worth noting for this clonotype: Germline is not matched at one junction end, which may reflect a read error. The chain has TRBV6-1 and TRBJ2-1, with D possibly called TRBD1 or TRBD2 (5 bases each). The CDR3 consists of 12 residues. The V gene's germline CDR1 is MNHNS and CDR2 SASEGT. This chain's CDR3 is CASVLPGTKQFF. As DNA, the CDR3 is TGTGCCAGCGTCCTTCCCGGGACGAAGCAGTTTTTC.

This clonotype was detected many times. The chain is built from TRBV7-7 and TRBJ2-2; D gene unclear. The V and J ends lost 4 bases and 4 bases respectively, with 10 bases between them. This CDR3 comprises 14 residues. CDR1 SSHAT and CDR2 FNYEAQ come from the germline V gene (reference sequence). CDR3 in amino acids: CASSSFSITGELFF. CDR3 in DNA: TGTGCCAGCAGCTCCTTTAGTATCACCGGGGAGCTGTTTTTT.